This T cell receptor (beta chain) was recorded in a study of cytotoxic CD8 clonotypes in ibrutinib-treated CLL. About the research overall: Investigators collected response samples after a median approximately eleven months of treatment, range 6 to 36. Regarding the study as a whole: A rise in clonality was seen at ibrutinib response, and a fall back toward baseline was seen at progression. Against age-matched healthy donors, baseline clonality ran higher and tracked circulating CD8+ T-cell counts.

Only a few counts were recorded for this clone. Its antigen is not known. Germline V gives CDR1 LNHDA, CDR2 SQIVND (reference sequence). The CDR3 consists of 14 residues. V gave up 3 bases and J gave up 3 bases, with 12 bases separating them. Assay: immunoSEQ multiplex PCR; the TCRdb copy retains only in-frame clones and omits some. This table has some 40,000 clones, roughly 65% appearing once. Cryopreserved PBMCs were the source of roughly 2 micrograms of genomic DNA, which went to TCR beta libraries. The sequences come from PBMCs, collected at disease progression, from a patient treated with ibrutinib. The chain has TRBV19 and TRBJ2-7, with unresolved D. The origin of this receptor is a human donor with chronic lymphocytic leukemia. CDR3 region: CASSMSYNSYEQYF. The CDR3 bases are TGTGCCAGTAGTATGTCATACAACAGCTACGAGCAGTACTTC.